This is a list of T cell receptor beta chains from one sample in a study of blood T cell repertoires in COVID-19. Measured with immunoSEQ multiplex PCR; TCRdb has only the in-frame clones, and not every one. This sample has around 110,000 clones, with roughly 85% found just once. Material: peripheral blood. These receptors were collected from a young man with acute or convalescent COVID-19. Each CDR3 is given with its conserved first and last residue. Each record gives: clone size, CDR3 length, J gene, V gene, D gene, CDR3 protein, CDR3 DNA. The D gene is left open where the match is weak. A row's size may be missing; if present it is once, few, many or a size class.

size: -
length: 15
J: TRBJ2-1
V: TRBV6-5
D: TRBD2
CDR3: CASTASGSSYNEQFF
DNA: TGTGCCAGCACGGCTAGCGGAAGCTCCTACAATGAGCAGTTCTTC

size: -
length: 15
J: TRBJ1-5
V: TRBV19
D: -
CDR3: CASSIDVRVGQPQHF
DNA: TGTGCCAGTAGTATAGATGTGAGGGTAGGGCAGCCCCAGCATTTT

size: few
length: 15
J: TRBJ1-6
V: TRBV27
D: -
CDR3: CASSLSSGVASPLHF
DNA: TGTGCCAGCAGTTTAAGTTCAGGGGTAGCGTCACCCCTCCACTTT

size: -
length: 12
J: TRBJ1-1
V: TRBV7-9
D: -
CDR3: CASSLRGTEAFF
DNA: TGTGCCAGCAGCTTAAGAGGAACTGAAGCTTTCTTT

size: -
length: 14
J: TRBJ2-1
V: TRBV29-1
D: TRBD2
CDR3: CSVLGLARANEQFF
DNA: TGCAGCGTCCTTGGACTAGCGAGAGCCAATGAGCAGTTCTTC

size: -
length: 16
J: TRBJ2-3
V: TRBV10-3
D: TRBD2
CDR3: CAISERSGGAADTQYF
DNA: TGTGCCATCAGTGAGAGAAGCGGGGGGGCTGCAGATACGCAGTATTTT

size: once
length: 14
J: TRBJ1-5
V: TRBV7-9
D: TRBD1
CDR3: CASSLGTGYQPQHF
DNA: TGTGCCAGCAGCCTCGGGACAGGGTATCAGCCCCAGCATTTT

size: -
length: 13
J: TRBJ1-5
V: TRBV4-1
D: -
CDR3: CASSPNSNQPQHF
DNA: TGCGCCAGCAGTCCAAATAGCAATCAGCCCCAGCATTTT

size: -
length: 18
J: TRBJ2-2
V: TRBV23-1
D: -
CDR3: CASSHGRGAPRFIGELFF
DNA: TGCGCCAGCAGTCATGGACGGGGGGCACCCCGATTCATCGGGGAGCTGTTTTTT

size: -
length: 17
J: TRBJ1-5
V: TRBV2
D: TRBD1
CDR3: CASSQRAGGFSNQPQHF
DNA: TGTGCCAGCAGCCAAAGGGCAGGGGGCTTTAGCAATCAGCCCCAGCATTTT

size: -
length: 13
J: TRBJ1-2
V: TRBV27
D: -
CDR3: CASSLSGGRGYTF
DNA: TGTGCCAGCAGTTTGTCGGGGGGGCGAGGCTACACCTTC

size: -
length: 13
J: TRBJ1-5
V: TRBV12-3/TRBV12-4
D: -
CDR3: CASSLDRSQPQHF
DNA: TGTGCCAGCAGTTTAGACAGGAGTCAGCCCCAGCATTTT

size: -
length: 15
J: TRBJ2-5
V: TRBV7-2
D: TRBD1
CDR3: CASSPDRGPEETQYF
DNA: TGTGCCAGCAGCCCCGACAGGGGGCCCGAAGAGACCCAGTACTTC

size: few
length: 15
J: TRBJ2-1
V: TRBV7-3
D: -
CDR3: CASSSHHGVEGEQFF
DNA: TGTGCCAGCAGCTCGCACCACGGGGTGGAGGGTGAGCAGTTCTTC